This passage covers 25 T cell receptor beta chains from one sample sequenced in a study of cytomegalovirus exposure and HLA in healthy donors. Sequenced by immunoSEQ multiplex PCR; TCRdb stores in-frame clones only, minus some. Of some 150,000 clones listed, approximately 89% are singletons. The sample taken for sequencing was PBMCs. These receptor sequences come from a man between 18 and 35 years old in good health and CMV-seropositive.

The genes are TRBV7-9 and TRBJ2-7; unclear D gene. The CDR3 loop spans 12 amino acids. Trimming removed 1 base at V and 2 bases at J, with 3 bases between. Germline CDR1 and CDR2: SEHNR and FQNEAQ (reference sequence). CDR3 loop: CASSLDTYEQYF. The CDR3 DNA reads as TGTGCCAGCAGCTTAGATACCTACGAGCAGTACTTC.

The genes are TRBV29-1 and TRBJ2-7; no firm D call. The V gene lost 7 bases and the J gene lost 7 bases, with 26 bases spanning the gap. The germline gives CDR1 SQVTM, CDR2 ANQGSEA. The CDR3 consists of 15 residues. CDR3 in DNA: TGCAGCGCCCAGAATTATGTCCGCGGCTCCTGGGAGCAGTACTTC. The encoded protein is CSAQNYVRGSWEQYF.

The CDR3 spells CASSSGLAGANEQFF. CDR3 nucleotides: TGTGCCAGCAGTTCGGGACTAGCGGGAGCCAATGAGCAGTTCTTC. The chain recombines TRBV6-6 with TRBJ2-1; TRBD2 matches at 14 bases. The trim removed 4 bases at V and 6 bases at J, leaving 2 bases unmatched. The CDR3 is 15 amino acids. CDR1 and CDR2 from the germline V gene are MNHNY and SVGAGI (reference sequence).

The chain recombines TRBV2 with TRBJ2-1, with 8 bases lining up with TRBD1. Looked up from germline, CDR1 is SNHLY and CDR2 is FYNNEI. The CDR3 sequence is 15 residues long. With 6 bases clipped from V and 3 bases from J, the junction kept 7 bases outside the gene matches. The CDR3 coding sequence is TGTGCCAGCAGCGACAGGGGAAGCGGCTACAATGAGCAGTTCTTC. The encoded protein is CASSDRGSGYNEQFF. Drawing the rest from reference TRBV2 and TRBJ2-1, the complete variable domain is EPEVTQTPSHQVTQMGQEVILRCVPISNHLYFYWYRQILGQKVEFLVSFYNNEISEKSEIFDDQFSVERPDGSNFTLKIRSTKLEDSAMYFCASSDRGSGYNEQFFGPGTRLTVL.

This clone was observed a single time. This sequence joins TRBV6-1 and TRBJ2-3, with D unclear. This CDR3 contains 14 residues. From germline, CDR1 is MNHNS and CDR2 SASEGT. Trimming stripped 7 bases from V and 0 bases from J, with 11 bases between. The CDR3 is CASTEHGSTDTQYF. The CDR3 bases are TGTGCCAGCACCGAACACGGGAGCACAGATACGCAGTATTTT.

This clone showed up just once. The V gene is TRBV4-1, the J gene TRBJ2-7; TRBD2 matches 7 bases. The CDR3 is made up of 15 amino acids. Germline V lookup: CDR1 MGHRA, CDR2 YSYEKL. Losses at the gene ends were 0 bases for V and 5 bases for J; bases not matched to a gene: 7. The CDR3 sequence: CASSQDSLAADEQYF. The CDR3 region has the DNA TGCGCCAGCAGCCAAGATAGCCTAGCGGCGGACGAGCAGTACTTC.

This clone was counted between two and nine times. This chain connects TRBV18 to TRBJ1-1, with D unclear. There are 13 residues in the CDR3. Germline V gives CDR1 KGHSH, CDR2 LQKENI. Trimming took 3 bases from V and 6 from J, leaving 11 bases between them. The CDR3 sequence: CASSPAERSEAFF. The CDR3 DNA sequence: TGTGCCAGCTCACCGGCTGAGCGTTCTGAAGCTTTCTTT.

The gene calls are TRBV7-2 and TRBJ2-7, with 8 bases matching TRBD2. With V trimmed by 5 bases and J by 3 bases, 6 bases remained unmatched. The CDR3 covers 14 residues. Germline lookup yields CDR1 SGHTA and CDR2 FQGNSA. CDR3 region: CASSEPGLDYEQYF. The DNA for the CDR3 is TGTGCCAGCAGCGAGCCGGGACTAGACTACGAGCAGTACTTC.

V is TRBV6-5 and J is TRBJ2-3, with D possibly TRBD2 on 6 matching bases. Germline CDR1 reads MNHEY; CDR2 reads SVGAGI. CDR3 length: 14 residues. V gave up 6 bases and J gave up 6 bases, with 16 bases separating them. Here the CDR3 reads CASSGTRTLDTQYF. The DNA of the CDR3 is TGTGCCAGCAGCGGGACTCGGACACTGGATACGCAGTATTTT.

The CDR3 DNA follows: TGCGCCAGCAGCCAAGGGGCGCCCGGGGAGCTGTTTTTT. As protein: CASSQGAPGELFF. The chain joins TRBV4-3 to TRBJ2-2; no clear D. CDR3 length: 13 residues. Germline CDR1 and CDR2: LGHNA and YSLEER. Between the trimmed V and J ends, which lost 1 base and 6 bases, there was a span of 6 bases.

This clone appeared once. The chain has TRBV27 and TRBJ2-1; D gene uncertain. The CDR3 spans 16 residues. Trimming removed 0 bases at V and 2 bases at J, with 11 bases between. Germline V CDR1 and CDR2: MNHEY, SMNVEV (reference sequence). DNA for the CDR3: TGTGCCAGCAGTTTATCTGGTAGCCGGGCCTACAATGAGCAGTTCTTC. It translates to CASSLSGSRAYNEQFF.

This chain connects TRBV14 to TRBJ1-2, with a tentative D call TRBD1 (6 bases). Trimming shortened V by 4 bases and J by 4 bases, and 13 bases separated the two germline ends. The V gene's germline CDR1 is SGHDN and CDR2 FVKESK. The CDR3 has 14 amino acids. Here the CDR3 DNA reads TGTGCCAGCAGCCGAGGGACAACTCCCTATGGCTACACCTTC. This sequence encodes CASSRGTTPYGYTF.

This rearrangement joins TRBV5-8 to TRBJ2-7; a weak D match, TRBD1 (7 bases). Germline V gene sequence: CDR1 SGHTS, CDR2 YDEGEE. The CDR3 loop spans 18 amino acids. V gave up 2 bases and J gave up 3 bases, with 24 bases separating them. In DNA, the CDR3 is TGTGCCAGCAGCTTATACCTCCCCCAGGGGGGTTGGTACTACGAGCAGTACTTC. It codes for CASSLYLPQGGWYYEQYF. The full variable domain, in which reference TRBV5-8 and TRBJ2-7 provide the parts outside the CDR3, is EAGVTQSPTHLIKTRGQQATLRCSPISGHTSVYWYQQALGLGLQFLLWYDEGEERNRGNFPPRFSGRQFPNYSSELNVNALELEDSALYLCASSLYLPQGGWYYEQYFGPGTRLTVT.

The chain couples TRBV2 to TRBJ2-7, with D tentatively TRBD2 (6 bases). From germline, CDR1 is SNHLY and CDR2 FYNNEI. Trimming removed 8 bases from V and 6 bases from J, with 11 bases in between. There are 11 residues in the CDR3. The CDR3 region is CASLRGGEQYF. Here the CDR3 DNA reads TGTGCCAGCCTGAGGGGAGGCGAGCAGTACTTC.

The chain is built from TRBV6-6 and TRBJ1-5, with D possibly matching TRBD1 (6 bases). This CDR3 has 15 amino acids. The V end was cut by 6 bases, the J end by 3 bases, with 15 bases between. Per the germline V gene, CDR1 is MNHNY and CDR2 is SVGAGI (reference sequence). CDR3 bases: TGTGCCAGCAGACCCCACCGGGACACCAATCAGCCCCAGCATTTT. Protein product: CASRPHRDTNQPQHF.

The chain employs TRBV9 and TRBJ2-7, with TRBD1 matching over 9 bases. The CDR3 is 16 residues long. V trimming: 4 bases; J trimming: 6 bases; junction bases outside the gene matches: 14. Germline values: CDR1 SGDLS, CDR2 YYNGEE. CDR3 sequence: CASSPSSGTGFTEQYF. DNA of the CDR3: TGTGCCAGCAGCCCTTCGTCCGGGACAGGGTTTACCGAGCAGTACTTC.

The CDR3 sequence: CASSLARGTDTQYF. CDR3 in DNA: TGTGCCAGCAGCTTAGCCAGGGGCACAGATACGCAGTATTTT. The rearrangement joins TRBV7-2 to TRBJ2-3, with D perhaps TRBD1 (5 bases). Germline-derived CDR1 and CDR2 are SGHTA and FQGNSA. CDR3 length: 14 residues. V lost 0 bases to trimming and J lost 1 base, with 5 bases between them.

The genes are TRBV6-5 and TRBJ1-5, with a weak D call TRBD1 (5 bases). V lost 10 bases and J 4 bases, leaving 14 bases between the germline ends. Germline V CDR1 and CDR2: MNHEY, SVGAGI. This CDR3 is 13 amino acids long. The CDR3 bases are TGTGCCACCTCGACAGTTCCAAATCAGCCCCAGCATTTT. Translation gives CATSTVPNQPQHF.

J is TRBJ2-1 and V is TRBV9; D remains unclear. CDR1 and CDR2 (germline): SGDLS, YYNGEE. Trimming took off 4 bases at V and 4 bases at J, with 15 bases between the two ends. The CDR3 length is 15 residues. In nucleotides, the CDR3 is TGTGCCAGCAGCCCCTCTGATGGTAGATACAATGAGCAGTTCTTC. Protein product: CASSPSDGRYNEQFF.

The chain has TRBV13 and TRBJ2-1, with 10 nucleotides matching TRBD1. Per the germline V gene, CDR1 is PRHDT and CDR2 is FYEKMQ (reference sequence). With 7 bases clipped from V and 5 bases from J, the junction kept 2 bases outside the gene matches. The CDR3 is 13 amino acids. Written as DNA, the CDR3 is TGTGCCAGCAAGGACAGGGGGGACAATGAGCAGTTCTTC. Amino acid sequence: CASKDRGDNEQFF.

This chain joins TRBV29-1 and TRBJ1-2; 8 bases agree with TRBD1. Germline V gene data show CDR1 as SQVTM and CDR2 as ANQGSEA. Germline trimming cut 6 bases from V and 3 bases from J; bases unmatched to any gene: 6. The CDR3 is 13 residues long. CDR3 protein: CSVLSDRDYGYTF. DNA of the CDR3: TGCAGCGTACTTTCGGACAGGGACTATGGCTACACCTTC.

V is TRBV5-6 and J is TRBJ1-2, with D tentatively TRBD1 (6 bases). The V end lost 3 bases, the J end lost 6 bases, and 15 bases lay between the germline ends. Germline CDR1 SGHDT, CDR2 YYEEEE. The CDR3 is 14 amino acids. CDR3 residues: CASSSRTAEHGYTF. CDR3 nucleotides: TGTGCCAGCAGCTCCCGGACAGCTGAACATGGCTACACCTTC.

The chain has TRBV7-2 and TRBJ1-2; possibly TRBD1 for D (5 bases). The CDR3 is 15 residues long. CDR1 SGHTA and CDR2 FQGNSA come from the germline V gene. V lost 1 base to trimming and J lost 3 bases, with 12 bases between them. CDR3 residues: CASSLVMTVDYGYTF. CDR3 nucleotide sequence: TGTGCCAGCAGCTTAGTGATGACAGTGGACTATGGCTACACCTTC.

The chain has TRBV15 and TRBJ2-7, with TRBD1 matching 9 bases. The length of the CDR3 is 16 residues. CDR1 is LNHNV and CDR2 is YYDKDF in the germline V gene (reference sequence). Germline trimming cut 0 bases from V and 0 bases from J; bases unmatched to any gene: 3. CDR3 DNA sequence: TGTGCCACCAGCAGAGACCTGGGACAGGGCTCCTACGAGCAGTACTTC. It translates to CATSRDLGQGSYEQYF. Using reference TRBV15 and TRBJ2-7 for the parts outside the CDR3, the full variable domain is DAMVIQNPRYQVTQFGKPVTLSCSQTLNHNVMYWYQQKSSQAPKLLFHYYDKDFNNEADTPDNFQSRRPNTSFCFLDIRSPGLGDTAMYLCATSRDLGQGSYEQYFGPGTRLTVT.

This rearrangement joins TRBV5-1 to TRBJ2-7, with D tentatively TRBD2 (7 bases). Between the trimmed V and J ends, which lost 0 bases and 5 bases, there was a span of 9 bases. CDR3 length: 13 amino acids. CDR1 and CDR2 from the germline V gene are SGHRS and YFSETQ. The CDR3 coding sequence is TGCGCCAGCAGCTTGGGCGGGGGCAACGAGCAGTACTTC. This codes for CASSLGGGNEQYF.